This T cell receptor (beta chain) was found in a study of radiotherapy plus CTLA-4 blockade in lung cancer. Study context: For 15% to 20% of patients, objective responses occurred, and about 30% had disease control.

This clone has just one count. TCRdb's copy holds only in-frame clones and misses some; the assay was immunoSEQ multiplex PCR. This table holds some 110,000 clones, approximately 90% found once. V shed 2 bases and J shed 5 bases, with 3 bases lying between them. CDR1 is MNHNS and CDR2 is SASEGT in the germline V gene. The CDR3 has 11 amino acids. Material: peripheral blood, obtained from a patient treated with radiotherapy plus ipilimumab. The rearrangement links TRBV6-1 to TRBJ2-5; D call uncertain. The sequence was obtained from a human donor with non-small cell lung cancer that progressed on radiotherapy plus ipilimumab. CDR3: CASSESETQYF. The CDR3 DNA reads TGTGCCAGCAGTGAATCTGAGACCCAGTACTTC.